Presented here are 18 T cell receptor beta chains from one specimen sequenced in a study of T-cell reconstitution after alpha-beta-depleted transplantation in children. The authors prepared the TCRbeta library with unique molecular identifiers. In TCRdb, the PCR reads were re-called with MiXCR into one record per CDR3 protein. The top ten hold 13% to 15% of the sample, which has around 600,000 distinct CDR3 sequences, more than 20% seen once. Sequencing used PBMCs, mostly from graft donor cells, obtained 360 days after TCRalphabeta/CD19-depleted stem cell transplant. These receptors originate from a boy younger than two who had a stem cell transplant for acute myeloid leukemia, so the T cells may come from the graft donor.

The chain has TRBV7-2 and TRBJ2-1, with a possible D match to TRBD2 (6 bases). The CDR3 is made up of 17 amino acids. CDR1 is SGHTA, CDR2 FQGNSA, per germline. V was pared by 5 bases and J by 6 bases, with 23 bases between. CDR3 sequence (DNA): TGTGCCAGCAGCGCTCTCGGGGGAGGACGGGGGATCAATGAGCAGTTCTTC. Amino acids: CASSALGGGRGINEQFF.

The chain is built from TRBV7-8 and TRBJ1-1, with 7 bases matching TRBD1. This CDR3 spans 16 amino acids. The V gene end was trimmed by 2 bases and the J gene end by 3 bases; junction bases not matched to a gene: 9. The germline V gene encodes CDR1 SGHVS and CDR2 FQNEAQ. The CDR3 reads CASSLSRQGGDTEAFF. In nucleotides, the CDR3 is TGTGCCAGCAGCTTATCGAGACAGGGCGGGGACACTGAAGCTTTCTTT.

This clonotype occurred a few times. The chain uses TRBV28 and TRBJ2-7, with D possibly being TRBD2 (6 bases). Germline CDR1 is MDHEN and CDR2 is SYDVKM. V lost 6 bases and J lost 3, with 18 bases in between. The CDR3 length is 15 residues. This CDR3 reads CASSRTTTGYYEQYV. The CDR3 bases are TGTGCCAGCAGCCGGACTACAACAGGATACTACGAGCAGTACGTC.

The chain joins TRBV6-1 to TRBJ2-5; 7 positions match TRBD2. The length of the CDR3 is 16 residues. V gave up 2 bases and J gave up 3 bases; unmatched junction bases: 9. CDR1 MNHNS and CDR2 SASEGT come from the germline V gene. The CDR3 spells CASSELLTAGEETQYF. The DNA of the CDR3 is TGTGCCAGCAGTGAACTCCTGACGGCGGGGGAAGAGACCCAGTACTTC.

This clonotype was found a few times. The rearrangement joins TRBV9 to TRBJ2-1, with D perhaps TRBD1 (5 bases). Germline V gene sequence: CDR1 SGDLS, CDR2 YYNGEE. The CDR3 runs to 13 residues. The V gene lost 7 bases and the J gene lost 5 bases, with 13 bases spanning the gap. The CDR3: CASGDSFHNEQFF. CDR3 bases: TGTGCCAGCGGCGACAGTTTTCACAATGAGCAGTTCTTC.

The V and J genes are TRBV20-1 and TRBJ2-5; 10 positions match TRBD2. Germline CDR1 reads DFQATT; CDR2 reads SNEGSKA (reference sequence). This CDR3 spans 14 amino acids. V was clipped by 3 bases and J by 5 bases; unmatched bases: 6. CDR3 region: CSASSLAGVETQYF. CDR3 DNA sequence: TGCAGTGCTAGTAGTCTAGCGGGGGTCGAGACCCAGTACTTC.

The chain joins TRBV20-1 to TRBJ2-3; tentative D call: TRBD1 (7 bases). The germline gives CDR1 DFQATT, CDR2 SNEGSKA (reference sequence). The length of the CDR3 is 14 residues. Trimming took off 6 bases at V and 2 bases at J, with 15 bases between the two ends. In DNA, the CDR3 is TGCAGTGCCAGGGGGGCTTACTACACAGATACGCAGTATTTT. It encodes CSARGAYYTDTQYF.

This clonotype was counted ten times or more. This sequence joins TRBV10-3 and TRBJ2-4; TRBD1 matches 7 bases. Germline V gene sequence: CDR1 ENHRY, CDR2 SYGVKD. V lost 3 bases, J lost 9 bases, and 5 bases stayed unmatched. The CDR3 runs to 13 residues. The CDR3 here is CAISDRQGSIQYF. Written as DNA, the CDR3 is TGTGCCATCAGTGACAGACAGGGTAGCATTCAGTACTTC.

Only a few counts were recorded for this clonotype. The chain has TRBV7-2 and TRBJ1-2; 9 bases are a match to TRBD1. Trimming at V came to 2 bases and at J to 6 bases, leaving 13 bases not matched to a gene. In germline, CDR1 is SGHTA, CDR2 FQGNSA. The CDR3 is 17 amino acids. In DNA form, the CDR3 reads TGTGCCAGCAGCTTAAGGCGGACAGGGGCTGTTGGGAATGGCTACACCTTC. This sequence encodes CASSLRRTGAVGNGYTF.

The gene calls are TRBV4-1 and TRBJ1-1, with D maybe TRBD1 (5 bases). The V gene's germline CDR1 is MGHRA and CDR2 YSYEKL. The CDR3 is 19 residues long. With 0 bases removed from V and 0 bases from J, the gap between germline ends came to 20 bases. The CDR3, as DNA: TGCGCCAGCAGCCAAGACAGGTCAGGGTGGGGGGTAATGAACACTGAAGCTTTCTTT. Its translation is CASSQDRSGWGVMNTEAFF.

The chain recombines TRBV6-2 or TRBV6-3 with TRBJ1-1; possible D gene TRBD1, 5 bases. Germline V lookup: CDR1 MNHEY, CDR2 SVGEGT. The V end lost 7 bases, the J end lost 10 bases, and 13 bases lay between the germline ends. The CDR3 is 11 amino acids. CDR3 DNA: TGTGCCAGCACCACCCGGGACGGAGCTTTCTTT. Amino acids: CASTTRDGAFF.

This clonotype was seen a few times. The chain employs TRBV15 and TRBJ1-2, with TRBD1 identical over 7 bases. This CDR3 comprises 14 residues. Germline lookup yields CDR1 LNHNV and CDR2 YYDKDF (reference sequence). With V trimmed by 5 bases and J by 5 bases, 8 bases remained unmatched. The chain's CDR3 is CATSPGGVPYGYTF. CDR3 sequence (DNA): TGTGCCACCAGCCCAGGGGGGGTCCCGTATGGCTACACCTTC.

The chain is built from TRBV5-1 and TRBJ1-1, with unresolved D. Trimming stripped 0 bases from V and 0 bases from J, with 9 bases between. The V gene's germline CDR1 is SGHRS and CDR2 YFSETQ. This CDR3 comprises 15 residues. The CDR3 DNA reads TGCGCCAGCAGCTTGGTGTCAACCGTGAACACTGAAGCTTTCTTT. This encodes CASSLVSTVNTEAFF.

This clonotype was seen ten or more times. The chain combines TRBV20-1 with TRBJ1-2; possibly TRBD1 for D (6 bases). Germline CDR1 and CDR2: DFQATT and SNEGSKA (reference sequence). This CDR3 has 16 residues. Trimming removed 6 bases at V and 6 bases at J, with 26 bases between. The chain's CDR3 is CSAVGTGPNGGDGYTF. The CDR3 DNA reads TGCAGTGCCGTAGGAACAGGGCCAAACGGGGGAGATGGCTACACCTTC.

This clonotype appeared a few times. This rearrangement joins TRBV27 to TRBJ2-4, with D unclear. Germline values: CDR1 MNHEY, CDR2 SMNVEV (reference sequence). The CDR3 loop spans 14 amino acids. V was pared by 8 bases and J by 0 bases, with 11 bases between. CDR3: CASASDLAKNIQYF. In DNA, the CDR3 is TGTGCCAGCGCCTCGGACCTAGCCAAAAACATTCAGTACTTC.

The chain has TRBV4-3 and TRBJ2-1; weak D call: TRBD2 (6 bases). The CDR3 has 13 residues. CDR1 LGHNA and CDR2 YSLEER come from the germline V gene. V was clipped by 0 bases and J by 12 bases, with 12 bases between them. The CDR3: CASSQDWRDWQFF. The CDR3 bases are TGCGCCAGCAGCCAAGATTGGCGGGATTGGCAGTTCTTC.

This clonotype was detected only a few times. V and J are TRBV29-1 and TRBJ1-2, with 12 bases aligning to TRBD1. J gave up 10 bases and V 5 bases, and 5 bases lay outside the gene matches. In germline, CDR1 is SQVTM, CDR2 ANQGSEA. This CDR3 is built from 12 residues. CDR3 residues: CSVSGTGGVYTF. CDR3 nucleotide sequence: TGCAGCGTTTCCGGGACAGGGGGCGTCTACACCTTC.

The rearrangement uses TRBV7-9 and TRBJ2-3, with 7 bases that match TRBD1. The CDR3 contains 17 residues. Germline V lookup: CDR1 SEHNR, CDR2 FQNEAQ (reference sequence). J was trimmed by 3 bases and V by 2 bases; bases with no gene match: 11. The CDR3 DNA reads as TGTGCCAGCAGCTTACCAACCGGGACAGACCTTACAGATACGCAGTATTTT. Translating it yields CASSLPTGTDLTDTQYF.